This T cell receptor (beta chain) emerged from a study of blood T cell repertoires in COVID-19. Study-level information: Samples taken during acute and convalescent COVID-19 were collected in the United States, Italy and Spain.

With 4 bases clipped from V and 1 base from J, the junction kept 5 bases outside the gene matches. The CDR3 runs to 15 residues. Looked up from germline, CDR1 is SEHNR and CDR2 is FQNEAQ (reference sequence). Profiling relied on immunoSEQ multiplex PCR, and the TCRdb table lists in-frame clones only, not all of them. The sample has more than 200,000 clones; roughly 80% are singletons. The source material was peripheral blood. J is TRBJ1-1 and V is TRBV7-9; 8 bases match TRBD1. The TCR originated in an elderly woman with acute or convalescent COVID-19. CDR3 amino acids: CASSSIGQGNTEAFF. The CDR3, as DNA: TGTGCCAGCAGCTCAATAGGACAGGGGAACACTGAAGCTTTCTTT.